The sequence of this T cell receptor beta chain was determined in a study of T-cell memory formation after mild COVID-19. Turning to the study itself: Largely donor-specific TCR clusters were found.

A note on this clonotype: Its target is not known.

From the 5' RACE reads, TCRdb called clonotypes with MiXCR, one entry per CDR3 protein. The sample contains roughly 150,000 distinct CDR3 sequences, 10% to 15% of which appear only once. The study's findings and limits: Most CD4+ clones that shrank were in CM and EM, while CD8+ ones turned up in EMRA. There were some responding clones in pre-infection memory, which suggested that cross-reactive memory had joined.

The germline CDR1 and CDR2 sequences are MDHEN and SYDVKM. CDR3 length equals 15 residues. The ends were cut back, 3 bases at V and 5 bases at J, with 14 bases in the middle. The TCR sequence derives from a man younger than 35 who had mild COVID-19 (a few samples of this study predate the infection). Cell type and time point are not known. The gene calls are TRBV28 and TRBJ1-5; D is ambiguous. Sequenced input: PBMCs or a T cell subset sorted from them (not recorded which). CDR3 nucleotide sequence: TGTGCCAGCAGTTTCAACCCTGCGAAAGATCAGCCCCAGCATTTT. It encodes CASSFNPAKDQPQHF.